This T cell receptor beta chain was recovered during a study of shared T cell receptors in the human thymus (dated by TCRdb to the early 2020s). Concerning the study at large: The study examined how self-reactive, shared T-cell receptor alpha chains are generated in the human thymus.

Libraries were constructed by the immunoSEQ multiplex PCR assay. TCRdb re-hosts the immuneACCESS table, in-frame sequences only. Its copies lack some clones; in the studies checked, an unresolved V gene accounts for under half of them, and the cause for the rest is not known. The sample includes hundreds of thousands of clones, with around three quarters observed a single time. 0.01% to 0.015% of the sample rests with the top ten. Per the germline V gene, MDHEN is the CDR1 and SYDVKM is the CDR2. There are 15 amino acids in the CDR3, from cysteine to phenylalanine inclusive. Kept here is only the CDR3 DNA, which spans 45 bases and is read in frame from base 1. Compared with germline, V lacks 7 bases and J lacks 9 bases; bases without a gene match: 16. As for this clone: Its target antigen remains unknown. No qualities accompany the bases; no much larger clone lies one base away.

A further study also used this sample, focusing on human thymus T cells. As the second paper documents: Immunologically healthy infants undergoing open corrective cardiac surgery for congenital heart defects in Finland were used as donors. Thymus tissue was collected as surgical resects that were removed during corrective cardiac surgery. Usage of V and J gene segments appeared to be biased in both the thymic and the peripheral blood repertoires. The related research reported highly overlapping thymic TCR repertoires among unrelated individuals. TCR alpha and beta repertoires from roughly 8 infant thymus samples and a few related peripheral blood samples were characterized in the study. The infant donors were about 7 to 244 days old, and the cohort included over 5 males and a couple of females. Thymocytes were freed from the tissue by mechanical means and kept at -70 degrees C as pellets of roughly 8.5-31 million cells. A QIAsymphony instrument was used to extract genomic DNA from the frozen cell pellets. The immunoSEQ multiplex PCR assay was used to amplify the TCRB and TCRAD loci from a standardized quantity of quality-controlled genomic DNA. Amplicons spanned the V(D)J region at a length sufficient to cover the CDR3 and identify V and J genes. Through the commercial immunoSEQ service, the amplicons were sequenced on an Illumina platform. Corrections for primer bias and sequencing errors followed previously described methods, while TCRAD and TCRB definitions were based on the IMGT database. Analysis of the repertoires was done with immunoSEQ Analyzer 3.0 and VDJTools and included basic statistics, V/J segment usage, diversity estimates, rarefaction and pairwise overlap. Diversity was estimated using the Chao1, ChaoE, Efron-Thisted, Shannon and inverse Simpson indices, and was also estimated on datasets down-sampled to the size of the smallest sample. Repertoire overlap used strict matching of CDR3 nucleotide sequence, V gene and J gene, with Jaccard-based multidimensional scaling clustering. Thymus samples yielded on average approximately 840,000 unique TCRB clonotypes, compared with about 80,000 from blood samples.

Sequencing was done on a sample of thymocytes. The rearranged segments are TRBV28 and TRBJ2-7; 9 nucleotides in the junction match TRBD1. This TCR was recovered from a boy younger than two with a congenital heart defect. Donor details come from another sample of the same person, matched by shared clones. The nucleotide sequence reads as follows: TGTGCCAGCACCAACGCGGGACAGGGTAAGGTAGGGCAGTACTTC. The encoded protein is CASTNAGQGKVGQYF.